This T cell receptor (beta chain) was identified during a study of shared clonotypes between healthy human individuals. Study-wide context: Those who served as donors were a couple of women and three men between the ages of 18 and 49.

Healthy HIV-negative adults without recent acute infections or vaccinations served as donors. Unsorted PBMC DNA was sequenced on ten immunoSEQ deep assay plates. TCRdb keeps only in-frame clones here, not all; method: immunoSEQ multiplex PCR. The sample lists approximately 470,000 clones, around 73% occurring once. Whole-study results and caveats: The study drew on few donors, limiting represented genetic and exposure-history diversity.

As to this clone: Antigen: not known.

This CDR3 has 14 residues. Germline CDR1 and CDR2: SQVTM and ANQGSEA. V dropped 4 bases and J dropped 4 bases, with 16 bases sitting between them. Sample: PBMCs. The J gene is TRBJ2-5, the V gene TRBV29-1, with D perhaps matching TRBD1 (6 bases). This TCR derives from a middle-aged woman in good health. Some clones in this sample may be carry-over from other donors' samples. DNA of the CDR3: TGCAGCGTTGGGGGGCAAGGAGTGGGAGAGACCCAGTACTTC. Protein: CSVGGQGVGETQYF.